These 8 T cell receptor beta chains share one sample of origin, sequenced in a study of T cells of healthy individuals (dated by TCRdb to the late 2010s). Library construction relied on 5' RACE. The sample was run on an Illumina MiSeq. TCRdb trimmed public reads at Q25 via fastp, called clones via MiXCR and kept in-frame beta chains. Identical CDR3 protein sequences are pooled into one entry, listed with their most common genes and DNA. Here the sample has 100,000 or so distinct CDR3 sequences; around 17% occur a single time. In total, the top ten clones hold under 7.5% of the sample. The receptors stem from a human donor in good health.

The chain combines TRBV12-3 or TRBV12-4 with TRBJ1-1; TRBD1 is a possible D gene (5 bases). The V and J ends lost 5 bases and 11 bases respectively, with 15 bases between them. The CDR3 extends over 12 amino acids. CDR3 in amino acids: CASSPPGYGAFF. CDR3 DNA: TGTGCCAGCAGTCCCCCAGGGTATGGGGCTTTCTTT.

This clonotype was detected only once. The rearrangement joins TRBV20-1 to TRBJ1-6; D gene ambiguous. Germline CDR1 and CDR2: DFQATT and SNEGSKA (reference sequence). CDR3 length: 16 amino acids. V was clipped by 4 bases and J by 4 bases, with 17 bases between them. The CDR3 nucleotides read TGCAGTGCTACCCCCCGAGGCGAAATTTATAATTCACCCCTCCACTTT. This translates into CSATPRGEIYNSPLHF.

This clonotype was picked up many times. The genes are TRBV2 and TRBJ1-2, with D possibly being TRBD1 (5 bases). CDR3 length: 11 residues. The V and J ends lost 4 bases and 6 bases respectively, with 6 bases between them. The germline gives CDR1 SNHLY, CDR2 FYNNEI. CDR3 residues: CASSVGDGYTF. Written as DNA, the CDR3 is TGTGCCAGCAGTGTAGGGGATGGCTACACCTTC.

The chain combines TRBV7-9 with TRBJ1-1, with D tentatively TRBD1 (6 bases). Germline V gene lookup returns CDR1 SEHNR and CDR2 FQNEAQ (reference sequence). The CDR3 consists of 15 residues. Deletions cut 1 base from V and 2 bases from J, with 11 bases between. The CDR3 nucleotides are TGTGCCAGCAGCTTAGTGGGAGGGGGAAACACTGAAGCTTTCTTT. Amino acids: CASSLVGGGNTEAFF.

The chain joins TRBV29-1 to TRBJ2-1; D might be TRBD1 (6 bases). Germline V gene sequence: CDR1 SQVTM, CDR2 ANQGSEA. Trimming removed 6 bases at V and 0 bases at J, with 12 bases between. This CDR3 contains 14 residues. CDR3 loop: CSVPGVGSYNEQFF. In DNA form, the CDR3 reads TGCAGCGTACCAGGGGTAGGCTCCTACAATGAGCAGTTCTTC.

There are a few counts of this clonotype. V is TRBV28 and J is TRBJ2-1; no definite D call. Trimming took 8 bases from V and 9 from J, leaving 23 bases between them. The CDR3 is 15 residues long. Germline V CDR1 and CDR2: MDHEN, SYDVKM. The DNA of the CDR3 is TGTGCCAGCGTGCTGCGTAGTTCGTGGTCCGGTGAGCAGTTCTTC. Its translation: CASVLRSSWSGEQFF.

This clonotype was seen only a few times. V usage is TRBV6-4 and J usage is TRBJ2-3; TRBD2 aligns across 13 bases. V gave up 6 bases and J gave up 4 bases; unmatched junction bases: 1. CDR3 length equals 14 residues. From germline, CDR1 is MRHNA and CDR2 SNTAGT. The CDR3 bases are TGTGCCAGCAGCGGACTAGCGGGAGCAGATACGCAGTATTTT. Protein sequence: CASSGLAGADTQYF.

This clonotype was observed a handful of times. The V and J genes are TRBV6-2 or TRBV6-3 and TRBJ2-1; 7 nucleotides match TRBD2. The trim removed 4 bases at V and 1 base at J, leaving 10 bases unmatched. The germline CDR1 and CDR2 sequences are MNHEY and SVGEGT. This CDR3 has 17 amino acids. CDR3 loop: CASSFLAGEVSYNEQFF. DNA of the CDR3: TGTGCCAGCAGTTTCTTGGCGGGAGAGGTATCCTACAATGAGCAGTTCTTC.